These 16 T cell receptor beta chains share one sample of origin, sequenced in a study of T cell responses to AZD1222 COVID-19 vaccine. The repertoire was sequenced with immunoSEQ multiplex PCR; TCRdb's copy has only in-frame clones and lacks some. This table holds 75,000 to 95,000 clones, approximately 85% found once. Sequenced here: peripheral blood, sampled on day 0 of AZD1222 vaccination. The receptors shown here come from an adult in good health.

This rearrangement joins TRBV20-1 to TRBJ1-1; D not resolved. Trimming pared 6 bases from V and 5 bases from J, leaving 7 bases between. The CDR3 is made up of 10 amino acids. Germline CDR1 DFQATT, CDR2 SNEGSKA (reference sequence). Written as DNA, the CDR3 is TGCAGTGCCGTTATAACTGAAGCTTTCTTT. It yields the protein CSAVITEAFF.

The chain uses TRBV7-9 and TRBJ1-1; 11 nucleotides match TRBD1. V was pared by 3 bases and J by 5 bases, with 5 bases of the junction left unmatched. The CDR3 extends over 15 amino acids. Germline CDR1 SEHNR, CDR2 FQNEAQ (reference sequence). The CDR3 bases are TGTGCCAGCAGCTTTGGGACAGGGGGAAATACTGAAGCTTTCTTT. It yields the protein CASSFGTGGNTEAFF.

DNA for the CDR3: TGTGCCAGCAGTTTAATAGCAGGGGGCAAGTGGTATGGCTACACCTTC. Residues: CASSLIAGGKWYGYTF. This chain connects TRBV28 to TRBJ1-2; 8 positions match TRBD1. Germline loops: CDR1 MDHEN, CDR2 SYDVKM. This CDR3 region has 16 residues. V shed 2 bases, J shed 5 bases, and the junction held 10 bases outside the gene matches.

CDR3 loop: CAITGGDRAPYEQYF. CDR3 DNA: TGTGCCATCACAGGGGGGGACAGGGCTCCCTACGAGCAGTACTTC. This chain links TRBV10-3 with TRBJ2-7, with 9 bases fitting TRBD1. J lost 2 bases, V lost 7 bases, and 9 bases had no gene match. The CDR3 contains 15 residues. Germline lookup yields CDR1 ENHRY and CDR2 SYGVKD.

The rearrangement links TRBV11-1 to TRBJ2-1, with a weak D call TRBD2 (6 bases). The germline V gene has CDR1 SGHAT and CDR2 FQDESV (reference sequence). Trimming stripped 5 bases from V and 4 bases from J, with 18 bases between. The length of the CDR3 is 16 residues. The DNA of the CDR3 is TGTGCCAGCAGCCCCCCCCGGTCGCGGGGATACAATGAGCAGTTCTTC. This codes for CASSPPRSRGYNEQFF.

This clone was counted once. CDR3 residues: CASSSTTANQPQHF. In nucleotides, the CDR3 is TGTGCCAGCAGCTCCACCACCGCGAATCAGCCCCAGCATTTT. The chain recombines TRBV7-8 with TRBJ1-5; D remains ambiguous. The CDR3 has 14 residues. The germline V gene encodes CDR1 SGHVS and CDR2 FQNEAQ. V was clipped by 4 bases and J by 4 bases, with 11 bases between them.

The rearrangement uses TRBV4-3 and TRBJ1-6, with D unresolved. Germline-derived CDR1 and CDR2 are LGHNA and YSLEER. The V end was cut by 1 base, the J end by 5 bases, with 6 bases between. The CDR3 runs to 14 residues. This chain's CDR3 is CASSQGFDNSPLHF. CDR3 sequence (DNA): TGCGCCAGCAGCCAAGGCTTCGATAATTCACCCCTCCACTTT.

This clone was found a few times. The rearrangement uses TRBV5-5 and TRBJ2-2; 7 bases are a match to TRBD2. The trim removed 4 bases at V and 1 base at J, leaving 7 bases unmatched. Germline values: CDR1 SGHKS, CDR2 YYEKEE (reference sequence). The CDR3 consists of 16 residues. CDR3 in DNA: TGTGCCAGCAGCGACTGGACTAGAAAGAACACCGGGGAGCTGTTTTTT. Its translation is CASSDWTRKNTGELFF.

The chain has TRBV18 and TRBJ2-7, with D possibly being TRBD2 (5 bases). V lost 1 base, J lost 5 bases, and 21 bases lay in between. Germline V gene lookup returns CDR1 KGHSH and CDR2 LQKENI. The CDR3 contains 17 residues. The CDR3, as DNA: TGTGCCAGCTCACCACGACTTGACTACGGGATCCCCCACGAGCAGTACTTC. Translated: CASSPRLDYGIPHEQYF.

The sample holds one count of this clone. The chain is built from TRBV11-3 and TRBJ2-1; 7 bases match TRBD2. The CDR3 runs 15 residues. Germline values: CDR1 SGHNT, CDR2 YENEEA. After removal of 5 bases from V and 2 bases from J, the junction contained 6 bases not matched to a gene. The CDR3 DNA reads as TGTGCCAGCAGCCAGAGCGGGGCTACCTACAATGAGCAGTTCTTC. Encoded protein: CASSQSGATYNEQFF.

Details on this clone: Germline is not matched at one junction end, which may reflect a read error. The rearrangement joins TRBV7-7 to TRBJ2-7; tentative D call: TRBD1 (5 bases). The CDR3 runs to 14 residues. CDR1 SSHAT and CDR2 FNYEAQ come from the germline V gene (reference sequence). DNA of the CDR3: TGTGCTAGCAGCCCTCAGGGTTTGGCCAGCGAGCAGTACTTC. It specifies CASSPQGLASEQYF.

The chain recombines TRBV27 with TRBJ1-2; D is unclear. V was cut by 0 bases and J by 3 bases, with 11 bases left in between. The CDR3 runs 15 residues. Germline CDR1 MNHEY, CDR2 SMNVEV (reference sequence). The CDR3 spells CASSLSINGYYGYTF. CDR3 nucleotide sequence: TGTGCCAGCAGTTTATCGATTAACGGATACTATGGCTACACCTTC.

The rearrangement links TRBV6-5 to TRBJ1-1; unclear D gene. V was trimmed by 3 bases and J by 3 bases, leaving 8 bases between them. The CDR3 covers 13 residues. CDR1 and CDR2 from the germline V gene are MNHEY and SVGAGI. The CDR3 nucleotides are TGTGCCAGCAGTTATGCACGGCACACTGAAGCTTTCTTT. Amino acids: CASSYARHTEAFF.

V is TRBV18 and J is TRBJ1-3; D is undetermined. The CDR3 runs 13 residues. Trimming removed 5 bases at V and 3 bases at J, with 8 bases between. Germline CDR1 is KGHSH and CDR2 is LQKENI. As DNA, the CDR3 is TGTGCCAGCTCAGGTGGCAGTGGAAACACCATATATTTT. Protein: CASSGGSGNTIYF. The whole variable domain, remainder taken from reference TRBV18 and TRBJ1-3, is NAGVMQNPRHLVRRRGQEARLRCSPMKGHSHVYWYRQLPEEGLKFMVYLQKENIIDESGMPKERFSAEFPKEGPSILRIQQVVRGDSAAYFCASSGGSGNTIYFGEGSWLTVV.

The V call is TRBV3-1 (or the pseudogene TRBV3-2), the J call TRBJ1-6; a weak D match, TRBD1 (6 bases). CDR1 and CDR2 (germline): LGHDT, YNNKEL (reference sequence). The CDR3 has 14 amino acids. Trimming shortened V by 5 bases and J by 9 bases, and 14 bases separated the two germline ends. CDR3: CASSAGTPGSPLHF. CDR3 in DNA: TGTGCCAGCAGCGCCGGGACACCGGGTTCACCCCTCCACTTT.

For the CDR3, the DNA is TGCAGCGTTGCGGCCGGGACAGGGGAGGTTAACCACGAGCAGTACTTC. As protein: CSVAAGTGEVNHEQYF. The rearrangement joins TRBV29-1 to TRBJ2-7; TRBD1 matches 10 bases. Unmatched junction bases numbered 14, after V lost 4 bases and J lost 5 bases. Per germline, CDR1 SQVTM and CDR2 ANQGSEA. CDR3 length equals 16 residues.